This TCR beta chain was sequenced during a study of CXCR3-negative and CXCR3-positive naive CD8 T cells. UMI-labeled TRB cDNA libraries were prepared by 5' RACE. For each CDR3 protein, TCRdb gives one entry from its re-call of the 5' RACE reads, without DNA. This sample contains over 100,000 distinct CDR3 sequences. The germline gives CDR1 DFQATT, CDR2 SNEGSKA (reference sequence). CDR3 length equals 12 residues. On this clonotype: The antigen remains unidentified.

Study-wide results and caveats: In cryopreserved cells, CXCR3 expression partially decreased, and fresh PBMCs were used in most assays.

Material for sequencing was naive CXCR3- CD8+ T cells from blood. The sample's subset: CD45RO-CCR7+CD27+CD95- naive CD8+ T cells lacking CXCR3 (TNR3-). The gene calls are TRBV20-1 and TRBJ2-3. The sequence came from a human donor in good health. Some clones in this sample may be carry-over from other donors' samples. CDR3 sequence reads: CSARDYIDTQYF.